The 19 T cell receptor beta chains in this list originate from one sample, sequenced in a study of blood T cell repertoires in COVID-19 (dated by TCRdb to the early 2020s). The library was produced with the immunoSEQ multiplex PCR assay. TCRdb provides this immuneACCESS table in a form limited to in-frame rearrangements. Some clones are lacking; in checked studies, under half of them reflect an unresolved V gene, and why the rest are absent is not known. This sample comprises around 100,000 clones, roughly 84% of them detected only once. Together, the top ten hold approximately 7% of the sample. The sample consisted of peripheral blood. Source of these receptors: a man aged 30 to 39 in a cohort sampled during active COVID-19.

This chain joins TRBV6-5 and TRBJ1-3, with D maybe TRBD1 (5 bases). This CDR3 is built from 14 residues. V lost 5 bases, J lost 2 bases, and 10 bases lay in between. CDR1 is MNHEY, CDR2 SVGAGI, per germline. As DNA, the CDR3 is TGTGCCAGCAGTAGGACAACGACTGGAAACACCATATATTTT. Encoded protein: CASSRTTTGNTIYF.

V and J are TRBV5-1 and TRBJ2-1; D is possibly TRBD1 (5 bases). Germline V gene data show CDR1 as SGHRS and CDR2 as YFSETQ. V was trimmed by 6 bases and J by 7 bases, leaving 11 bases between them. This CDR3 has 12 amino acids. As DNA, the CDR3 is TGCGCCAGCACGCAGGGCCTAAATGAGCAGTTCTTC. Protein: CASTQGLNEQFF.

CDR3 nucleotides: TGCGCCAGCAGCCATAGCGGGGGGGCCGGCACAGATACGCAGTATTTT. It specifies CASSHSGGAGTDTQYF. The rearrangement joins TRBV5-1 to TRBJ2-3; 11 bases map to TRBD2. The CDR3 totals 16 residues. With V trimmed by 4 bases and J by 1 base, 5 bases remained unmatched. CDR1 and CDR2 from the germline V gene are SGHRS and YFSETQ. Filled out from reference TRBV5-1 and TRBJ2-3, the complete variable domain reads KAGVTQTPRYLIKTRGQQVTLSCSPISGHRSVSWYQQTPGQGLQFLFEYFSETQRNKGNFPGRFSGRQFSNSRSEMNVSTLELGDSALYLCASSHSGGAGTDTQYFGPGTRLTVL.

The genes are TRBV19 and TRBJ2-2; D unresolved. With 0 bases removed from V and 4 bases from J, the gap between germline ends came to 9 bases. Germline CDR1 and CDR2: LNHDA and SQIVND (reference sequence). This CDR3 is built from 15 residues. The CDR3 region has the DNA TGTGCCAGTAGTATAGATCAGTGGTCCACCGGGGAGCTGTTTTTT. Protein sequence: CASSIDQWSTGELFF.

The rearrangement uses TRBV7-6 and TRBJ2-1; a weak D match, TRBD1 (8 bases). With 4 bases removed from V and 4 bases from J, the gap between germline ends came to 14 bases. Looked up from germline, CDR1 is SGHVS and CDR2 is FNYEAQ. There are 15 residues in the CDR3. Here the CDR3 reads CASSSQGGRYNEQFF. The CDR3 DNA sequence: TGTGCCAGCAGCTCACAGGGGGGGCGGTACAATGAGCAGTTCTTC.

V and J are TRBV6-5 and TRBJ1-1, with a possible D match to TRBD1 (6 bases). V was cut by 4 bases and J by 0 bases, with 12 bases left in between. The CDR3 consists of 15 residues. Germline V gives CDR1 MNHEY, CDR2 SVGAGI. CDR3 sequence reads: CASSSATGMNTEAFF. The CDR3, as DNA: TGTGCCAGCAGTTCGGCGACAGGCATGAACACTGAAGCTTTCTTT.

The chain has TRBV7-2 and TRBJ2-7, with 12 bases matching TRBD2. CDR1 is SGHTA, CDR2 FQGNSA, per germline. J gave up 1 base and V 0 bases, and 4 bases lay outside the gene matches. This CDR3 has 17 residues. The CDR3 region has the DNA TGTGCCAGCAGCTTAGCTGGCCTAGCGGGGGGGTCCTACGAGCAGTACTTC. Amino acids: CASSLAGLAGGSYEQYF.

This chain connects TRBV27 to TRBJ2-1; D call uncertain. Trimming removed 2 bases at V and 6 bases at J, with 11 bases between. CDR3 length: 14 residues. The V gene's germline CDR1 is MNHEY and CDR2 SMNVEV (reference sequence). The CDR3 nucleotides are TGTGCCAGCAGTTTACCTAATTCTCCCAATGAGCAGTTCTTC. Protein sequence: CASSLPNSPNEQFF.

The chain employs TRBV3-1 (or the pseudogene TRBV3-2) and TRBJ2-3, with 11 bases lining up with TRBD2. The V segment lost 5 bases and the J segment 6 bases; nucleotides outside the gene matches: 10. This CDR3 contains 16 residues. Germline CDR1 reads LGHDT; CDR2 reads YNNKEL (reference sequence). The CDR3 is CASSSTGSGGVDTQYF. CDR3 nucleotide sequence: TGTGCCAGCAGCTCAACCGGTAGCGGGGGGGTGGATACGCAGTATTTT.

The rearrangement links TRBV30 to TRBJ2-7; D is uncertain. The germline CDR1 and CDR2 sequences are GTSNPN and SVGIG (reference sequence). Trimming removed 2 bases at V and 2 bases at J, with 10 bases between. This CDR3 is built from 13 residues. CDR3 in amino acids: CAWSLGRPYEQYF. DNA for the CDR3: TGTGCCTGGAGTTTGGGCAGGCCCTACGAGCAGTACTTC.

This clone was seen only once. The chain is built from TRBV7-2 and TRBJ2-7; D remains unclear. Looked up from germline, CDR1 is SGHTA and CDR2 is FQGNSA. Trimming removed 5 bases at V and 3 bases at J, with 11 bases between. This CDR3 contains 13 residues. Written as DNA, the CDR3 is TGTGCCAGCAGCCCCAGTCGAGGCTACGAGCAGTACTTC. Protein product: CASSPSRGYEQYF.

As concerns this clone: Other DNA sequences in this sample translate to the same CDR3. V usage is TRBV5-4 and J usage is TRBJ1-3, with D possibly being TRBD1 (6 bases). Germline V CDR1 and CDR2: SGHNT, YYREEE (reference sequence). The V gene lost 1 base and the J gene lost 0 bases, with 11 bases spanning the gap. This CDR3 contains 16 residues. CDR3 sequence: CASSLFTGSSGNTIYF. The CDR3 bases are TGTGCCAGCAGCTTGTTCACAGGGTCCTCTGGAAACACCATATATTTT.

This chain uses TRBV4-1 with TRBJ2-5, with 13 positions matching TRBD2. The CDR3 consists of 15 residues. V shed 7 bases and J 5 bases; nucleotides not matched to a gene: 7. Germline values: CDR1 MGHRA, CDR2 YSYEKL. Here the CDR3 reads CASISGTSGVETQYF. In DNA form, the CDR3 reads TGCGCCAGCATTTCCGGGACTAGCGGGGTCGAGACCCAGTACTTC.

The genes are TRBV18 and TRBJ2-1; 16 bases match TRBD2. The germline V gene encodes CDR1 KGHSH and CDR2 LQKENI. After removal of 1 base from V and 5 bases from J, the junction contained 11 bases not matched to a gene. This CDR3 is built from 20 residues. The CDR3: CASSPLGIGTSGGANNEQFF. CDR3 sequence (DNA): TGTGCCAGCTCACCACTGGGGATTGGGACTAGCGGGGGGGCCAACAATGAGCAGTTCTTC. The variable domain in full, with the rest retrieved from reference TRBV18 and TRBJ2-1, is NAGVMQNPRHLVRRRGQEARLRCSPMKGHSHVYWYRQLPEEGLKFMVYLQKENIIDESGMPKERFSAEFPKEGPSILRIQQVVRGDSAAYFCASSPLGIGTSGGANNEQFFGPGTRLTVL.

This sequence joins TRBV5-8 and TRBJ1-2, with 9 nucleotides matching TRBD1. CDR1 is SGHTS, CDR2 YDEGEE, per germline. The CDR3 is 15 residues long. V shed 4 bases and J 6 bases; nucleotides not matched to a gene: 10. CDR3 amino acids: CASSPSGTGRDGYTF. CDR3 bases: TGTGCCAGCAGCCCCTCCGGGACAGGGAGGGATGGCTACACCTTC.

The genes are TRBV7-6 and TRBJ1-6; weak D call: TRBD1 (5 bases). Germline V lookup: CDR1 SGHVS, CDR2 FNYEAQ. V was shortened by 1 base and J by 0 bases, with 19 bases between the two germline ends. The CDR3 runs 20 residues. CDR3: CASSLVMGSNGGSYNSPLHF. Written as DNA, the CDR3 is TGTGCCAGCAGCTTAGTCATGGGATCAAACGGGGGCTCCTATAATTCACCCCTCCACTTT.

V is TRBV30 and J is TRBJ2-2, with D possibly matching TRBD1 (5 bases). Germline V gene sequence: CDR1 GTSNPN, CDR2 SVGIG (reference sequence). Trimming removed 0 bases at V and 3 bases at J, with 17 bases between. This CDR3 spans 17 amino acids. In DNA form, the CDR3 reads TGTGCCTGGAGTGTACCCGGGCAGGGCATATACACCGGGGAGCTGTTTTTT. Protein sequence: CAWSVPGQGIYTGELFF.

V is TRBV19 and J is TRBJ2-7, with TRBD1 matching 11 bases. Germline values: CDR1 LNHDA, CDR2 SQIVND (reference sequence). CDR3 length: 14 amino acids. With V trimmed by 4 bases and J by 1 base, 0 bases remained unmatched. DNA of the CDR3: TGTGCCAGTAGTAGGGACAGGGGGTCCTACGAGCAGTACTTC. Protein: CASSRDRGSYEQYF.

CDR3 residues: CASIWTSGGSETQYF. CDR3 DNA: TGCGCCAGTATTTGGACTAGCGGGGGGTCCGAGACCCAGTACTTC. This chain connects TRBV5-1 to TRBJ2-5; 14 positions agree with TRBD2. The CDR3 consists of 15 residues. Germline lookup yields CDR1 SGHRS and CDR2 YFSETQ. V dropped 8 bases and J dropped 5; count of bases not matched to a gene: 8.